Given below is one T cell receptor beta chain in context. Its antigen is unknown. The input lacks base qualities; no much larger clone sits a single base away. The donors were healthy, HIV-negative adults with no recently reported acute infections or vaccinations. All donors were Caucasian adults living in Nashville, Tennessee, USA. Magnetic negative selection was used to enrich CD4+ T cells, after which naive cells were positively selected on CD45RA and the negative fraction became the memory subset. Blood was collected by leukapheresis, and PBMCs were isolated by Ficoll-Histopaque density gradient centrifugation and then cryopreserved in liquid nitrogen vapor phase. Analytical flow cytometry was used to check the purity and quantity of every magnetically sorted T cell population. Genomic DNA was isolated from every sorted fraction and measured by UV absorbance on a Nanodrop 2000c. The CDR3 numbers 14 residues from cysteine through phenylalanine. Of all the DNA, just the CDR3 is kept, 42 bases in frame from base 1. From the germline V gene (reference sequence), CDR1 is MNHNY and CDR2 is SVGAGI. The junction shows trimming of 6 bases on V and 7 bases on J, and the gene matches do not reach 11 bases of it.

TCR CDR3 regions were amplified from genomic DNA by multiplex PCR using the deep immunoSEQ assay. Extracted genomic DNA from each cell subset was distributed evenly across all wells of several immunoSEQ 96-well plates, and each plate was treated as a replicate. For sorted subsets, each replicate PCR was loaded with about 0.2 ug genomic DNA, equivalent to 25,000 to 30,000 T cell genomes. Purified libraries were measured with a Qubit 3.0 fluorometer, size-checked on a Bioanalyzer 2100, and measured again with the KAPA Library Quantification kit. A separate single-read 150-cycle Illumina NextSeq 550 flow cell was used to sequence each immunoSEQ 96-well plate. Per the original workflow: Because only junctional sequences without quality scores were contained in the immunoSEQ output, filtering matching that applied to full-length reads could not be performed. To assign V/J genes and CDR3, sequences were annotated using PyIR, a Python wrapper for IgBLAST v1.9, with IMGT germline references. Any read was removed if the V/J assignment was weak (E-value above 1e-6), the CDR3 was missing, or the read contained stop codons, out-of-frame junctions, or ambiguous translated residues. V3J clonotypes were defined by identical inferred V gene, J gene, and CDR3 amino acid sequence. Percentage overlap between repertoires was computed as shared unique clonotypes divided by the size of the smaller repertoire. Richness of each repertoire was evaluated using RTK rarefaction, the Chao1 estimator, and Recon v2.1 estimates of unobserved clonotypes. For all TCRbeta clonotypes obtained by the gDNA method from a few donors, generation probabilities were computed with OLGA. The table comes from immuneACCESS by way of TCRdb, which keeps in-frame sequences with V and J called. Part of the clones is missing from these tables; in studies checked, under half for an unresolved V gene and the rest for unknown reasons. V, J and clone size were drawn from that table, and D and trimming were deduced from the DNA. The table for this sample lists 1,400,000 or so clones; about 98.5% of them were counted only once. Around 0.38% of the sample is in the top ten clones.

The sample comes from a study of shared clonotypes between healthy human individuals (dated by TCRdb to about 2020). The study in broad terms: A couple of women and a few men aged 18 to 49 years were included in the cohort. For each donor, CD4 naive and CD4 memory were each run on three plates, CD8 naive on two plates, and CD8 memory on one plate. To estimate repertoire size and how much clonotype sharing occurs between individuals, the study deeply sequenced the blood TCR repertoires of 5 or 6 healthy adults. Libraries were prepared and TCR repertoires were sequenced by different laboratories using diverse techniques, in order to increase sequencing depth and limit assay-specific biases. Per donor, leukapheresis produced somewhere between about 0.8 and 9 billion PBMCs. Study-level results and caveats: Higher generation probabilities were observed for clonotypes shared by all four sorted-subset donors than for non-shared clonotypes. Based on pairwise subsampling, the degree of clonotype sharing among donors was expected to be affected by sequencing depth. Because the study included only a small number of donors, the genetic and exposure-history diversity represented was limited. Sampling was restricted to blood, and TCR repertoires in tissue are likely to differ from TCR repertoires in blood. Even with the large sequencing depth, rarefaction of the sorted-subset datasets indicated that sequencing was incomplete. Sharing across a handful of donors was observed for approximately 4.6% of naive CD4, 3.5% of naive CD8, around 2.5% of memory CD4, and around 0.42% of memory CD8 clonotypes. Estimated clonotype richness was generally larger for naive than for memory subsets.

The receptor chain draws on TRBV6-6 and TRBJ2-7; TRBD2 fits 8 bases in the junction. This TCR derives from a man aged 25 to 45 in good health. Sequencing was performed on naive CD4+ T cells sorted from blood. The cell subset or site label here, explained by the study, means: CD45RA+ positively selected. The DNA reads as follows: TGTGCCAGCAGCATTAGCGGGGAGCCCCGGGAGCAGTACTTC. Its translation reads: CASSISGEPREQYF.